This T cell receptor (beta chain) was sequenced in a study of CD8 T cells in Susac syndrome. The study's findings and limits: It was acknowledged in the study that its TCR sequencing and HLA analysis involved a relatively small number of individuals.

The authors reverse transcribed roughly 0.5 to 1 ug RNA with random hexamers. A single record per CDR3 protein comes from TCRdb applying MiXCR to the immunoSEQ multiplex PCR reads. The table lists around 150,000 distinct CDR3 sequences, approximately 95% of them singletons. The multiple sclerosis control group was made up of treatment-naive patients with stable or active relapsing-remitting disease. The CDR3 is 14 residues long. Germline V gene lookup returns CDR1 MDHEN and CDR2 SYDVKM. V gave up 6 bases and J gave up 6 bases, with 14 bases separating them. As for this clonotype: Its antigen is unidentified.

This receptor was identified in a human donor with multiple sclerosis. V gene TRBV28 combines with J gene TRBJ2-2; D perhaps matches TRBD1 (7 bases). The sequencing input was CD4+ T cells from PBMCs. The CDR3 sequence: CASRRDSVPGELFF. CDR3 bases: TGTGCCAGCAGGCGGGACAGTGTCCCCGGGGAGCTGTTTTTT.